The rows below give T cell receptor beta chains drawn from one sample of a study of cytomegalovirus exposure and HLA in healthy donors. Method: immunoSEQ multiplex PCR; TCRdb's copy keeps in-frame clones and lacks some. This table has 150,000 to 200,000 clones, approximately 70% appearing once. Sequencing used PBMCs. The receptors were sampled from a man between 18 and 35 years old in good health and CMV-seropositive. The CDR3 runs from the conserved cysteine through the conserved F or W. D genes are given only for firm matches. Clone size is stated in some rows and not others, as once, few, many or a class when expanded.

TRBV2,NA,TRBJ2-5,NA,CASSDFTGPQETQYF,TGTGCCAGCAGTGACTTTACAGGGCCCCAAGAGACCCAGTACTTC
TRBV28,few,TRBJ2-1,TRBD2,CASSSPGLATDNEQFF,TGTGCCAGCAGTTCCCCGGGACTAGCCACCGACAATGAGCAGTTCTTC
TRBV2,few,TRBJ2-5,TRBD2,CASRTSGRPPGTQYF,TGTGCCAGCAGGACTAGCGGGAGGCCGCCGGGGACCCAGTACTTC
TRBV19,NA,TRBJ1-1,NA,CASSIDRHAEAFF,TGTGCCAGTAGTATAGATAGACACGCTGAAGCTTTCTTT
TRBV27,NA,TRBJ1-1,NA,CASSLGAEVGTEAFF,TGTGCCAGCAGTTTAGGGGCCGAGGTCGGGACTGAAGCTTTCTTT
TRBV6-4,few,TRBJ2-2,NA,CASSEGDTGELFF,TGTGCCAGCAGTGAAGGGGACACCGGGGAGCTGTTTTTT
TRBV16,NA,TRBJ1-5,TRBD1,CASSPTFLRQGDTQPQHF,TGTGCCAGCAGCCCCACCTTTCTTCGACAGGGAGATACTCAGCCCCAGCATTTT
TRBV28,NA,TRBJ1-2,NA,CASSLWSTRRANYGYTF,TGTGCCAGCAGTTTATGGAGTACGCGGCGAGCTAACTATGGCTACACCTTC
TRBV5-1,NA,TRBJ1-3,NA,CASSLTGSNSGNTIYF,TGCGCCAGCAGCCTTACAGGGTCCAACTCTGGAAACACCATATATTTT
TRBV2,NA,TRBJ1-2,TRBD1,CASSRTTGANYGYTF,TGTGCCAGCAGTCGAACGACAGGGGCCAACTATGGCTACACCTTC
TRBV6-5,NA,TRBJ2-2,TRBD1,CASSHRQGTGELFF,TGTGCCAGCAGTCACAGACAGGGCACCGGGGAGCTGTTTTTT
TRBV20-1,NA,TRBJ1-2,NA,CSARYSYGYTF,TGCAGTGCTAGGTACTCTTATGGCTACACCTTC
TRBV6-6,once,TRBJ2-5,TRBD1,CASRDRDSETQYF,TGTGCCAGCAGGGACAGGGACTCGGAGACCCAGTACTTC
TRBV27,NA,TRBJ1-4,NA,CASRPPGVNEKLFF,TGTGCCAGCAGGCCCCCGGGGGTTAATGAAAAACTGTTTTTT
TRBV18,NA,TRBJ2-2,NA,CASSPRTEVNTGELFF,TGTGCCAGCTCACCACGTACAGAAGTGAACACCGGGGAGCTGTTTTTT
TRBV6-1,NA,TRBJ1-1,NA,CASSAQGWDTEAFF,TGTGCCAGCAGTGCCCAGGGATGGGACACTGAAGCTTTCTTT
TRBV2,NA,TRBJ2-1,TRBD1,CASSEMDRGSNEQFF,TGTGCCAGCAGTGAAATGGACAGGGGATCAAATGAGCAGTTCTTC
TRBV9,few,TRBJ2-2,NA,CASGAGWGHTGELFF,TGTGCCAGCGGCGCGGGGTGGGGTCACACCGGGGAGCTGTTTTTT
TRBV5-1,NA,TRBJ2-5,TRBD1,CASSPDRAEETQYF,TGCGCCAGCAGCCCCGACAGGGCGGAGGAGACCCAGTACTTC
TRBV4-2,NA,TRBJ2-3,TRBD2,CASSDGTSESVTQYF,TGTGCCAGCAGTGACGGGACTAGCGAATCCGTTACGCAGTATTTT
TRBV14,NA,TRBJ1-5,NA,CASSQAGAGQEPQHF,TGTGCCAGCAGCCAAGCTGGGGCAGGTCAGGAGCCCCAGCATTTT
TRBV15,NA,TRBJ1-1,NA,CATSRIGGGTEAFF,TGTGCCACCAGCAGAATAGGGGGGGGAACTGAAGCTTTCTTT
TRBV4-2,NA,TRBJ2-2,NA,CASSQDGGIGELFF,TGTGCCAGCAGCCAAGACGGAGGAATCGGGGAGCTGTTTTTT
TRBV11-2,NA,TRBJ1-3,NA,CASSLDRAGSGNTIYF,TGTGCCAGCAGCTTAGATCGGGCAGGGTCTGGAAACACCATATATTTT
TRBV7-9,NA,TRBJ1-4,NA,CASSPNMNEKLFF,TGTGCCAGCAGCCCCAACATGAATGAAAAACTGTTTTTT
TRBV11-3,NA,TRBJ1-1,NA,CASSTQGNTEAFF,TGTGCCAGCAGCACACAGGGGAACACTGAAGCTTTCTTT
TRBV5-8,few,TRBJ2-5,NA,CASSSRGETQYF,TGTGCCAGCAGCTCTCGGGGGGAGACCCAGTACTTC
TRBV5-1,NA,TRBJ2-1,TRBD2,CASSSGLAGDGRSEQFF,TGCGCCAGCAGCTCGGGACTAGCGGGAGACGGGCGGAGTGAGCAGTTCTTC
TRBV29-1,NA,TRBJ2-3,TRBD2,CSVSVGTSASTDTQYF,TGCAGCGTGTCCGTCGGGACTAGCGCTAGCACAGATACGCAGTATTTT
TRBV5-1,NA,TRBJ1-2,NA,CASSLFQDGYTF,TGCGCCAGCAGCTTGTTTCAGGATGGCTACACCTTC
TRBV30,NA,TRBJ1-2,NA,CAWRQQGLEGYTF,TGTGCCTGGAGGCAACAGGGCCTTGAAGGCTACACCTTC
TRBV5-1,few,TRBJ1-4,TRBD1,CASSLDSQGREKLFF,TGCGCCAGCAGCTTGGACTCACAGGGGAGAGAAAAACTGTTTTTT
TRBV6-5,few,TRBJ2-2,NA,CASGQGGPTGELFF,TGTGCCAGCGGTCAGGGGGGACCCACCGGGGAGCTGTTTTTT
TRBV5-1,NA,TRBJ1-1,NA,CASSLDTEAFF,TGCGCCAGCAGCCTAGACACTGAAGCTTTCTTT
TRBV19,NA,TRBJ2-1,TRBD2,CASTRDYREQFF,TGTGCCAGTACCAGGGACTACCGTGAGCAGTTCTTC
TRBV27,NA,TRBJ1-6,TRBD1,CATSLGQGVPPLHF,TGTGCCACCTCTCTCGGACAGGGCGTGCCACCCCTCCACTTT
TRBV19,NA,TRBJ1-1,NA,CASSGDQGNTEAFF,TGTGCCAGTAGTGGAGATCAGGGGAACACTGAAGCTTTCTTT
TRBV6-1,NA,TRBJ1-1,TRBD1,CASTPTGGAEAFF,TGTGCCAGCACTCCCACAGGGGGGGCTGAAGCTTTCTTT
TRBV5-4,NA,TRBJ2-3,NA,CASSLKGVADTQYF,TGTGCCAGCAGCTTGAAGGGGGTCGCAGATACGCAGTATTTT
TRBV27,few,TRBJ2-1,TRBD2,CASSLSRERDDYNEQFF,TGTGCCAGCAGTTTATCGCGTGAGCGGGATGATTACAATGAGCAGTTCTTC
TRBV30,NA,TRBJ2-1,TRBD2,CALTGTSGWNEQFF,TGTGCCCTGACCGGGACTAGCGGATGGAATGAGCAGTTCTTC
TRBV30,NA,TRBJ1-5,NA,CAWSYSGGGNQPQHF,TGTGCCTGGAGTTACTCGGGGGGCGGCAATCAGCCCCAGCATTTT
TRBV5-1,NA,TRBJ1-1,TRBD1,CASSFGTGDKAFF,TGCGCCAGCAGCTTCGGGACAGGGGATAAAGCTTTCTTT
TRBV30,NA,TRBJ1-2,NA,CAWSTRILGYGYTF,TGTGCCTGGAGTACTCGCATACTTGGCTATGGCTACACCTTC